A single sample is the source of the 29 T cell receptor beta chains below, sequenced in a study of vaccination and CD4 T cells after COVID-19. Their specific antigens are unknown. The Oncomine TCR Beta short-read assay was applied to DNA of cultured CD4+ T cells. TCRdb fed the PCR reads into MiXCR, producing one record per CDR3 protein. Among more than 15,000 distinct CDR3 sequences, around 47% were seen once, and the ten largest hold just over 20%. Described time point: late sampling 161 to 241 days after vaccination in three convalescent patients. The treatment here: approximately nine-day PBMC culture with coronavirus spike peptide pools or control peptides (ViraFEST assay). This specimen consisted of CD4+ T cells from blood, cultured in vitro, obtained about 7 months after SARS-CoV-2 vaccination. Receptor source: a human donor who had recovered from COVID-19.

The chain couples TRBV6-2 or TRBV6-3 to TRBJ1-1; 9 nucleotides line up with TRBD1. The CDR3 sequence is 14 residues long. V gave up 6 bases and J gave up 0 bases; unmatched junction bases: 2. Germline loops: CDR1 MNHEY, CDR2 SVGEGT. CDR3 region: CASRRTGVNTEAFF. CDR3 coding DNA: TGTGCCAGCAGAAGGACAGGGGTGAACACTGAAGCTTTCTTT.

The chain links TRBV7-2 to TRBJ1-2; D may be TRBD1 (5 bases). The CDR3 extends over 13 amino acids. Germline V lookup: CDR1 SGHTA, CDR2 FQGNSA. The V end was cut by 3 bases, the J end by 7 bases, with 12 bases between. The CDR3 spells CASSLRGGGGYTF. The CDR3 coding sequence is TGTGCCAGCAGCTTGCGTGGGGGTGGTGGCTACACCTTC.

V is TRBV19 and J is TRBJ2-3, with D maybe TRBD2 (5 bases). This CDR3 contains 14 residues. Germline CDR1 reads LNHDA; CDR2 reads SQIVND (reference sequence). V was pared by 7 bases and J by 1 base, with 12 bases between. The chain's CDR3 is CASTPGLGTDTQYF. The CDR3 DNA follows: TGTGCCAGTACCCCGGGGTTAGGCACAGATACGCAGTATTTT.

This clonotype was counted a few times. This chain connects TRBV6-2 or TRBV6-3 to TRBJ1-5; no clear D. CDR3 length: 12 residues. V dropped 2 bases and J dropped 9 bases, with 8 bases sitting between them. CDR1 MNHEY and CDR2 SVGEGT come from the germline V gene. CDR3 region: CASSYRYAPQHF. The CDR3, as DNA: TGTGCCAGCAGTTACAGGTACGCGCCCCAGCATTTT.

The gene calls are TRBV11-3 and TRBJ1-5; maybe TRBD1 (6 bases). CDR1 is SGHNT and CDR2 is YENEEA in the germline V gene. With 1 base removed from V and 7 bases from J, the gap between germline ends came to 17 bases. The CDR3 is 16 amino acids. The CDR3 DNA reads TGTGCCAGCAGCTTAGTCGGCGCAGGGGTAAAGCAGCCCCAGCATTTT. It translates to CASSLVGAGVKQPQHF.

The chain links TRBV7-2 to TRBJ2-7; D gene unclear. The V gene's germline CDR1 is SGHTA and CDR2 FQGNSA. The CDR3 has 13 amino acids. Trimming stripped 5 bases from V and 4 bases from J, with 12 bases between. CDR3 nucleotides: TGTGCCAGCAGCGCAAGCAGTGGTTACGAGCAGTACTTC. This encodes CASSASSGYEQYF.

The rearrangement links TRBV7-9 to TRBJ2-3; D not certain. CDR1 is SEHNR, CDR2 FQNEAQ, per germline (reference sequence). This CDR3 comprises 14 residues. Trimming shortened V by 5 bases and J by 0 bases, and 9 bases separated the two germline ends. The CDR3 DNA reads as TGTGCCAGCAGCACCAACCCTAGCACAGATACGCAGTATTTT. Translating gives CASSTNPSTDTQYF.

J is TRBJ2-7 and V is TRBV6-1; a possible D gene is TRBD1 (6 bases). Germline V lookup: CDR1 MNHNS, CDR2 SASEGT. With 5 bases removed from V and 2 bases from J, the gap between germline ends came to 13 bases. The CDR3 covers 14 residues. CDR3 protein: CASSPRDTTYEQYF. CDR3 nucleotide sequence: TGTGCCAGCAGTCCCCGGGACACAACCTACGAGCAGTACTTC.

The V call is TRBV24-1, the J call TRBJ2-5; TRBD1 matches 7 bases. CDR3 size: 15 residues. CDR1 KGHDR and CDR2 SFDVKD come from the germline V gene. V trimming: 2 bases; J trimming: 5 bases; junction bases outside the gene matches: 7. The CDR3 region has the DNA TGTGCCACCAGTGATTCGCGACAGGGTAGGGAGACCCAGTACTTC. This codes for CATSDSRQGRETQYF.

This clonotype was picked up a small number of times. The CDR3 reads CATSAPGLIQETQYF. The CDR3 region has the DNA TGTGCCACCAGTGCCCCGGGCCTGATCCAAGAGACCCAGTACTTC. This chain connects TRBV24-1 to TRBJ2-5; no firm D call. V was clipped by 5 bases and J by 1 base, with 13 bases between them. This CDR3 spans 15 amino acids. Germline CDR1 is KGHDR and CDR2 is SFDVKD.

The rearrangement uses TRBV20-1 and TRBJ2-7; unclear D gene. Per the germline V gene, CDR1 is DFQATT and CDR2 is SNEGSKA (reference sequence). Trimming removed 0 bases from V and 0 bases from J, with 12 bases in between. The CDR3 sequence is 15 residues long. CDR3 loop: CSARDYQASSYEQYF. CDR3 nucleotides: TGCAGTGCTAGAGATTACCAGGCCAGCTCCTACGAGCAGTACTTC.

As DNA, the CDR3 is TGCAGTCAGGGGGGGACAGATACGCAGTATTTT. It translates to CSQGGTDTQYF. The chain has TRBV20-1 and TRBJ2-3, with D perhaps assigned TRBD1 or TRBD2 (7 bases each). V lost 8 bases and J lost 3, with 9 bases in between. This CDR3 contains 11 residues. The germline gives CDR1 DFQATT, CDR2 SNEGSKA (reference sequence).

The chain uses TRBV7-8 and TRBJ1-1, with D possibly matching TRBD1 (6 bases). Germline V gene lookup returns CDR1 SGHVS and CDR2 FQNEAQ. This CDR3 is 14 amino acids long. V was trimmed by 5 bases and J by 4 bases, leaving 14 bases between them. In DNA form, the CDR3 reads TGTGCCAGCAGCCCACAGGGAGGGCTCACTGAAGCTTTCTTT. This gives the protein CASSPQGGLTEAFF.

This clonotype was found a few times. The chain is built from TRBV20-1 and TRBJ2-5; 10 bases fit TRBD2. J lost 5 bases, V lost 3 bases, and 12 bases had no gene match. Germline assignment: CDR1 DFQATT and CDR2 SNEGSKA (reference sequence). The CDR3 has 16 residues. The CDR3 DNA reads as TGCAGTGCTAGGCCGGCGGCTAGCGGGAGTCAGGAGACCCAGTACTTC. Protein: CSARPAASGSQETQYF.

This clonotype was counted a few times. The genes are TRBV20-1 and TRBJ2-7; 9 positions agree with TRBD1. Germline CDR1 is DFQATT and CDR2 is SNEGSKA (reference sequence). The CDR3 has 15 amino acids. Losses at the gene ends were 3 bases for V and 6 bases for J; bases not matched to a gene: 12. This chain's CDR3 is CSARGGQGPRREQYF. The CDR3 region has the DNA TGCAGTGCTAGGGGGGGACAGGGCCCGCGTCGCGAGCAGTACTTC.

The V gene is TRBV2, the J gene TRBJ1-2; TRBD1 might be the D (6 bases). This CDR3 has 14 residues. Per the germline V gene, CDR1 is SNHLY and CDR2 is FYNNEI. V shed 6 bases and J shed 7 bases, with 18 bases lying between them. The CDR3 reads CASSIQEGEGGYTF. The CDR3 nucleotides are TGTGCCAGCAGCATTCAGGAGGGGGAGGGTGGCTACACCTTC.

The chain couples TRBV11-2 to TRBJ1-1, with 7 bases that match TRBD1. Germline V gives CDR1 SGHAT, CDR2 FQNNGV. V lost 1 base, J lost 7 bases, and 6 bases stayed unmatched. The CDR3 sequence is 14 residues long. Here the CDR3 reads CASSLGGTDYEAFF. CDR3 coding DNA: TGTGCCAGCAGCTTAGGAGGGACAGACTATGAAGCTTTCTTT.

CDR3 sequence reads: CASSGGAWNSPLHF. In DNA form, the CDR3 reads TGTGCCAGCAGTGGGGGGGCCTGGAATTCACCCCTCCACTTT. The J gene is TRBJ1-6, the V gene TRBV6-1; a possible D gene is TRBD1 (6 bases). V dropped 4 bases and J dropped 7 bases, with 11 bases sitting between them. Germline assignment: CDR1 MNHNS and CDR2 SASEGT. The CDR3 runs 14 residues.

This chain joins TRBV6-1 and TRBJ1-5, with a possible D match to TRBD1 (5 bases). Looked up from germline, CDR1 is MNHNS and CDR2 is SASEGT. V lost 6 bases and J 6 bases, leaving 18 bases between the germline ends. The CDR3 consists of 15 residues. For the CDR3, the DNA is TGTGCCAGCAGATCATTGGGGGGGTTTGGTCAGCCCCAGCATTTT. It is translated as CASRSLGGFGQPQHF.

The chain joins TRBV7-9 to TRBJ1-1; D is perhaps TRBD1 (6 bases). V was clipped by 3 bases and J by 4 bases, with 12 bases between them. The CDR3 extends over 14 amino acids. Germline V CDR1 and CDR2: SEHNR, FQNEAQ (reference sequence). The CDR3 DNA follows: TGTGCCAGCAGCTTCACCACAGGGAGCACTGAAGCTTTCTTT. Protein sequence: CASSFTTGSTEAFF.

The chain recombines TRBV6-1 with TRBJ2-7; TRBD2 aligns across 11 bases. Unmatched junction bases numbered 5, after V lost 5 bases and J lost 2 bases. This CDR3 is built from 15 residues. Germline CDR1 MNHNS, CDR2 SASEGT. The CDR3 DNA reads as TGTGCCAGCAGTAAAACTAGCGGGGGTACCTACGAGCAGTACTTC. It is translated as CASSKTSGGTYEQYF.

This sequence joins TRBV20-1 and TRBJ2-3, with D uncertain. V was shortened by 6 bases and J by 6 bases, with 10 bases between the two germline ends. The germline V gene has CDR1 DFQATT and CDR2 SNEGSKA (reference sequence). The CDR3 spans 11 residues. The CDR3 bases are TGCAGTGCCAACCGCCGCGATACGCAGTATTTT. Amino acids: CSANRRDTQYF.

The rearrangement joins TRBV7-9 to TRBJ2-5; 11 positions match TRBD2. CDR1 and CDR2 from the germline V gene are SEHNR and FQNEAQ (reference sequence). Unmatched junction bases numbered 4, after V lost 2 bases and J lost 5 bases. The CDR3 length is 15 residues. CDR3 residues: CASSLTLAGAETQYF. The CDR3 bases are TGTGCCAGCAGCTTAACACTAGCGGGAGCGGAGACCCAGTACTTC.

The chain uses TRBV18 and TRBJ1-5; no clear D gene. The CDR3 consists of 13 residues. Germline V lookup: CDR1 KGHSH, CDR2 LQKENI. V dropped 5 bases and J dropped 6 bases, with 11 bases sitting between them. The CDR3 sequence: CASSEGFGQPQHF. The CDR3 nucleotides are TGTGCCAGCTCAGAGGGATTTGGTCAGCCCCAGCATTTT.

In this sample, this clonotype turned up a few times. The J gene is TRBJ2-1, the V gene TRBV20-1, with 8 bases fitting TRBD2. The germline V gene encodes CDR1 DFQATT and CDR2 SNEGSKA (reference sequence). V lost 5 bases to trimming and J lost 4 bases; unmatched junction nucleotides: 10. The CDR3 extends over 15 amino acids. In DNA, the CDR3 is TGCAGTGCTGATGGGACTAGTAGTGGGTACAATGAGCAGTTCTTC. Amino acid sequence: CSADGTSSGYNEQFF.

The chain is built from TRBV20-1 and TRBJ2-7; D remains unclear. The CDR3 runs to 11 residues. The germline V gene has CDR1 DFQATT and CDR2 SNEGSKA (reference sequence). Deletions cut 0 bases from V and 6 bases from J, with 6 bases between. The CDR3 nucleotides are TGCAGTGCTAGAGATCGCCTCGAGCAGTACTTC. It specifies CSARDRLEQYF.

Only a few counts were recorded for this clonotype. V is TRBV2 and J is TRBJ1-2; the D gene is possibly TRBD1 (6 bases). V lost 6 bases to trimming and J lost 5 bases, with 16 bases between them. The CDR3 extends over 14 amino acids. Germline V gene data show CDR1 as SNHLY and CDR2 as FYNNEI. DNA of the CDR3: TGTGCCAGCAGGGGTCAGGGACACCTATATGGCTACACCTTC. Its protein is CASRGQGHLYGYTF.

The genes are TRBV20-1 and TRBJ1-1; unclear D gene. The CDR3 is made up of 14 amino acids. CDR1 DFQATT and CDR2 SNEGSKA come from the germline V gene (reference sequence). With 6 bases removed from V and 6 bases from J, the gap between germline ends came to 20 bases. CDR3 DNA: TGCAGTGCCTCTGTTTTTCTAACGGGCTCTGAAGCTTTCTTT. This encodes CSASVFLTGSEAFF.

A single count supports this clonotype. This chain connects TRBV20-1 to TRBJ2-3; TRBD2 matches 7 bases. V dropped 1 base and J dropped 2; count of bases not matched to a gene: 3. Germline values: CDR1 DFQATT, CDR2 SNEGSKA (reference sequence). The CDR3 has 14 amino acids. CDR3 nucleotide sequence: TGCAGTGCTAGAGGACTAGCCTCCACAGATACGCAGTATTTT. Translated, it gives CSARGLASTDTQYF.